These 14 T cell receptor beta chains came from one sample sequenced in a study of Graves' ophthalmopathy and Graves' hyperthyroidism. Beta-chain TCR CDR3 regions were amplified from RNA transcripts. Second-round multiplex PCR followed a first-round RT-PCR using HTBI primers. TCRdb analysed the multiplex PCR reads with MiXCR anew, one entry per CDR3 protein. The sample includes about 210,000 distinct CDR3 sequences, 29% of them seen just once. The material sequenced was peripheral blood. The receptors come from a man aged 50 or older with Graves' ophthalmopathy.

Many counts were recorded for this clonotype. V usage is TRBV11-2 and J usage is TRBJ2-7; 8 bases are a match to TRBD1. The CDR3 is made up of 16 amino acids. CDR1 SGHAT and CDR2 FQNNGV come from the germline V gene. The V and J ends lost 3 bases and 3 bases, in that order; junction bases with no gene match: 10. CDR3 protein: CASSFRPGQALYEQYF. CDR3 sequence (DNA): TGTGCCAGCAGCTTCCGACCGGGACAGGCGCTCTACGAGCAGTACTTC.

J is TRBJ2-7 and V is TRBV19; 8 nucleotides agree with TRBD2. V lost 9 bases to trimming and J lost 1 base; unmatched junction nucleotides: 11. The V gene's germline CDR1 is LNHDA and CDR2 SQIVND (reference sequence). This CDR3 contains 15 residues. The chain's CDR3 is CASSSTSGASYEQYF. The CDR3 bases are TGTGCCAGCAGTTCTACTAGCGGAGCGTCCTACGAGCAGTACTTC. The full variable domain, its missing parts supplied by reference TRBV19 and TRBJ2-7, is DGGITQSPKYLFRKEGQNVTLSCEQNLNHDAMYWYRQDPGQGLRLIYYSQIVNDFQKGDIAEGYSVSREKKESFPLTVTSAQKNPTAFYLCASSSTSGASYEQYFGPGTRLTVT.

The chain carries TRBV12-3 or TRBV12-4 and TRBJ2-7, with TRBD1 matching 8 bases. This CDR3 has 13 amino acids. V was clipped by 6 bases and J by 3 bases; unmatched bases: 4. DNA of the CDR3: TGTGCCAGCAGCACGACAGGGGTCTACGAGCAGTACTTC. It codes for CASSTTGVYEQYF.

The table lists this clonotype with many counts. The V and J genes are TRBV5-1 and TRBJ2-7, with D possibly TRBD2 on 5 matching bases. This CDR3 comprises 15 residues. Germline V gene sequence: CDR1 SGHRS, CDR2 YFSETQ. Trimming took off 1 base at V and 0 bases at J, with 11 bases between the two ends. CDR3 sequence (DNA): TGCGCCAGCAGCTTGTTAGCGAAGAGCTCCTACGAGCAGTACTTC. It yields the protein CASSLLAKSSYEQYF.

This chain connects TRBV28 to TRBJ2-7; 10 positions match TRBD2. The CDR3 loop spans 15 amino acids. Germline-derived CDR1 and CDR2 are MDHEN and SYDVKM. V was pared by 3 bases and J by 4 bases, with 6 bases of the junction left unmatched. CDR3: CASSLVGLASYEQYF. The CDR3 nucleotides read TGTGCCAGCAGTTTGGTGGGACTAGCGTCGTACGAGCAGTACTTC.

Many counts were recorded for this clonotype. In DNA form, the CDR3 reads TGTGCCAGCTTGAAAGCGGGCCACTACGAGCAGTACTTC. Its translation: CASLKAGHYEQYF. The chain employs TRBV6-1 and TRBJ2-7, with D possibly TRBD2 on 6 matching bases. CDR3 length: 13 residues. Trimming removed 8 bases from V and 3 bases from J, with 14 bases in between. Germline V CDR1 and CDR2: MNHNS, SASEGT.

This clonotype appeared once. The J gene is TRBJ2-7, the V gene TRBV19; TRBD2 matches 11 bases. Trimming took 5 bases from V and 6 from J; bases not matched to a gene: 12. Germline-derived CDR1 and CDR2 are LNHDA and SQIVND (reference sequence). There are 16 residues in the CDR3. The CDR3, as DNA: TGTGCCAGTAGTCCAGGTAGCGGGAGGGCCGCGAGCGAGCAGTACTTC. As protein: CASSPGSGRAASEQYF.

At least ten counts were recorded for this clonotype. CDR3 region: CASSQGWGQETQYF. The CDR3 coding sequence is TGCGCCAGCAGCCAGGGCTGGGGACAAGAGACCCAGTACTTC. V gene TRBV5-1 combines with J gene TRBJ2-5; a weak D match, TRBD1 (5 bases). Germline values: CDR1 SGHRS, CDR2 YFSETQ. This CDR3 has 14 residues. Trimming took 4 bases from V and 2 from J, leaving 12 bases between them.

This clonotype appeared many times. The chain is built from TRBV29-1 and TRBJ2-7; 9 nucleotides align to TRBD2. Germline values: CDR1 SQVTM, CDR2 ANQGSEA. This CDR3 region has 14 residues. After removal of 1 base from V and 5 bases from J, the junction contained 6 bases not matched to a gene. In DNA, the CDR3 is TGCAGCGTTGAAGGGCGGGAGGGCCAGAACGAGCAGTACTTC. This encodes CSVEGREGQNEQYF.

The J gene is TRBJ1-5, the V gene TRBV11-1; 7 nucleotides line up with TRBD1. Germline CDR1 is SGHAT and CDR2 is FQDESV (reference sequence). There are 16 residues in the CDR3. J gave up 6 bases and V 3 bases, and 11 bases lay outside the gene matches. The CDR3 here is CASSFRGATGPQPQHF. Here the CDR3 DNA reads TGTGCCAGCAGCTTTCGAGGAGCGACAGGGCCTCAGCCCCAGCATTTT.

There are many counts of this clonotype. The chain carries TRBV7-2 and TRBJ2-5, with a possible D match to TRBD1 (7 bases). The germline V gene has CDR1 SGHTA and CDR2 FQGNSA. The ends were cut back, 1 base at V and 5 bases at J, with 14 bases in the middle. The length of the CDR3 is 15 residues. CDR3 in amino acids: CASSLGRDSWETQYF. The CDR3, as DNA: TGTGCCAGCAGCTTAGGGAGGGACAGTTGGGAGACCCAGTACTTC.

At least ten counts were recorded for this clonotype. The chain has TRBV11-2 and TRBJ1-2; D ambiguous. Between the trimmed V and J ends, which lost 4 bases and 7 bases, there was a span of 10 bases. The CDR3 spans 12 residues. The germline gives CDR1 SGHAT, CDR2 FQNNGV. CDR3 sequence reads: CASSSPGSGYTF. The CDR3 region has the DNA TGTGCCAGCAGCTCCCCGGGGTCTGGCTACACCTTC.

The J gene is TRBJ2-2, the V gene TRBV7-3; D possibly corresponds to TRBD1 (6 bases). The CDR3 length is 14 residues. CDR1 SGHTA and CDR2 FQGTGA come from the germline V gene. V lost 5 bases and J lost 4, with 11 bases in between. The CDR3 sequence: CASSPRGSTGELFF. The CDR3 DNA follows: TGTGCCAGCAGCCCAAGGGGGAGCACCGGGGAGCTGTTTTTT.

This chain uses TRBV28 with TRBJ1-2; maybe TRBD1 (6 bases). Trimming removed 5 bases at V and 7 bases at J, with 20 bases between. CDR1 and CDR2 (germline): MDHEN, SYDVKM. The CDR3 contains 15 residues. The CDR3 DNA follows: TGTGCCAGCAGTCCCCTAGGACAGCAAGGGGGTGGCTACACCTTC. Protein product: CASSPLGQQGGGYTF.